A single sample is the source of the 30 T cell receptor beta chains below, sequenced in a study of response to subunit inactivated influenza vaccine. MiXCR, run by TCRdb on the RT-PCR reads, gives a single entry per CDR3 protein. Found here are approximately 500,000 distinct CDR3 sequences, around 25% of them singletons; the top ten hold approximately 2.9%. The same data also went into a second study, on T cells expressing NK-cell markers. From that second work: The cDNA for TCR beta came from 5'RACE template switching with UMIs.

The specimen was CD4+ T cells sorted from PBMCs, collected 11 to 12 days after vaccination. These receptors all stem from a man between 45 and 60 years old who received an inactivated influenza vaccine.

The V call is TRBV4-1, the J call TRBJ2-2, with a tentative D call TRBD2 (7 bases). CDR3 length equals 16 residues. Germline V gives CDR1 MGHRA, CDR2 YSYEKL. The V and J ends lost 3 bases and 4 bases respectively, with 15 bases between them. The CDR3 is CASSQGRGAGTGELFF. For the CDR3, the DNA is TGCGCCAGCAGCCAGGGCCGGGGGGCGGGCACCGGGGAGCTGTTTTTT.

This clonotype was observed a few times. The V gene is TRBV20-1, the J gene TRBJ2-1; maybe TRBD2 (5 bases). The CDR3 spans 12 residues. Germline V gene lookup returns CDR1 DFQATT and CDR2 SNEGSKA (reference sequence). Trimming left V 3 bases short and J 7 bases short, with 10 bases between. CDR3: CSASFSENEQFF. The CDR3 DNA is TGCAGTGCTAGTTTTAGCGAGAATGAGCAGTTCTTC.

The rearrangement uses TRBV12-3 or TRBV12-4 and TRBJ2-7; 7 bases are a match to TRBD1. The CDR3 runs 14 residues. The ends lost 3 bases at V and 6 bases at J; junction bases unmatched: 8. The CDR3 spells CASSFKGGASEQYF. The CDR3 nucleotides are TGTGCCAGCAGTTTTAAAGGGGGCGCGTCCGAGCAGTACTTC.

The chain recombines TRBV6-6 with TRBJ2-1; D is unclear. The ends were cut back, 0 bases at V and 10 bases at J, with 4 bases in the middle. Germline V gene lookup returns CDR1 MNHNY and CDR2 SVGAGI (reference sequence). The CDR3 covers 11 residues. The CDR3 is CASSYSREQFF. CDR3 coding DNA: TGTGCCAGCAGTTACTCGAGGGAGCAGTTCTTC.

This clonotype was recorded a few times. The V gene is TRBV7-7, the J gene TRBJ2-3, with 8 bases that match TRBD2. Germline V gene sequence: CDR1 SSHAT, CDR2 FNYEAQ (reference sequence). Trimming at V came to 5 bases and at J to 6 bases, leaving 7 bases not matched to a gene. The CDR3 consists of 14 residues. Written as DNA, the CDR3 is TGTGCCAGCAGCACCGGACTAGCTTCCGATACGCAGTATTTT. Translated, it gives CASSTGLASDTQYF.

This clonotype showed up many times. The chain couples TRBV20-1 to TRBJ2-7; D is perhaps TRBD1 or TRBD2 (5 bases each). The CDR3 is made up of 14 amino acids. With 1 base removed from V and 2 bases from J, the gap between germline ends came to 12 bases. Germline V gives CDR1 DFQATT, CDR2 SNEGSKA (reference sequence). DNA for the CDR3: TGCAGTGCTAGAGCAGTAAGGGACGCCTACGAGCAGTACTTC. Residues: CSARAVRDAYEQYF.

This clonotype was found once. One end of the junction is discordant with germline, which a read error may explain. This sequence joins TRBV28 and TRBJ2-2; 7 bases fit TRBD2. Germline CDR1 MDHEN, CDR2 SYDVKM. CDR3 length: 15 amino acids. CDR3 nucleotides: TGTGTCAGCACCCCCGGGGGGAGGAGCGCCGGGGAGCTGTTTTTT. Protein sequence: CVSTPGGRSAGELFF.

Only a few counts were recorded for this clonotype. V and J are TRBV5-1 and TRBJ2-3; D is undetermined. V dropped 0 bases and J dropped 3 bases, with 11 bases sitting between them. CDR3 length equals 15 residues. Per the germline V gene, CDR1 is SGHRS and CDR2 is YFSETQ. CDR3 DNA: TGCGCCAGCAGCTTGGGTTTACGGAAGACAGATACGCAGTATTTT. Residues: CASSLGLRKTDTQYF.

This clonotype was detected only a few times. V is TRBV6-1 and J is TRBJ2-1; 9 bases are a match to TRBD1. Trimming took 6 bases from V and 4 from J; bases not matched to a gene: 10. This CDR3 is built from 16 residues. Per germline, CDR1 MNHNS and CDR2 SASEGT. CDR3 residues: CASSRLRTGVYNEQFF. CDR3 in DNA: TGTGCCAGCAGCCGCCTCCGGACAGGGGTTTACAATGAGCAGTTCTTC.

This chain joins TRBV12-3 or TRBV12-4 and TRBJ2-4, with D unresolved. Trimming removed 3 bases from V and 5 bases from J, with 8 bases in between. CDR3 length equals 13 residues. This chain's CDR3 is CASSFDQENIQYF. Written as DNA, the CDR3 is TGTGCCAGCAGTTTTGACCAGGAAAACATTCAGTACTTC.

The chain recombines TRBV15 with TRBJ2-6, with D perhaps TRBD1 or TRBD2 (5 bases each). Germline CDR1 reads LNHNV; CDR2 reads YYDKDF (reference sequence). V lost 0 bases and J lost 0, with 9 bases in between. This CDR3 has 17 residues. The DNA of the CDR3 is TGTGCCACCAGCAGAGATGGGGACGGCTCTGGGGCCAACGTCCTGACTTTC. Translating it yields CATSRDGDGSGANVLTF.

This chain uses TRBV11-2 with TRBJ2-3; 12 nucleotides line up with TRBD2. With V trimmed by 2 bases and J by 2 bases, 5 bases remained unmatched. Germline V gives CDR1 SGHAT, CDR2 FQNNGV. There are 17 residues in the CDR3. DNA for the CDR3: TGTGCCAGCAGCTTACTGACTAGCGGGGGTGTCACAGATACGCAGTATTTT. This encodes CASSLLTSGGVTDTQYF.

The chain is built from TRBV9 and TRBJ2-1, with unresolved D. Germline V gene sequence: CDR1 SGDLS, CDR2 YYNGEE. CDR3 length: 13 residues. V shed 0 bases and J shed 6 bases, with 7 bases lying between them. CDR3 sequence reads: CASSVVGVNEQFF. DNA of the CDR3: TGTGCCAGCAGCGTAGTTGGGGTCAATGAGCAGTTCTTC.

The sample holds a few counts of this clonotype. This chain joins TRBV20-1 and TRBJ1-4; D is unresolved. The CDR3 consists of 11 residues. CDR1 and CDR2 from the germline V gene are DFQATT and SNEGSKA (reference sequence). Trimming pared 1 base from V and 8 bases from J, leaving 5 bases between. CDR3 sequence (DNA): TGCAGTGCTAGAGTTCGGGAAAAACTGTTTTTT. Its protein is CSARVREKLFF.

This clonotype was observed a few times. This sequence joins TRBV20-1 and TRBJ2-3; 9 positions match TRBD2. With V trimmed by 3 bases and J by 3 bases, 4 bases remained unmatched. The CDR3 contains 14 residues. CDR1 and CDR2 (germline): DFQATT, SNEGSKA (reference sequence). DNA for the CDR3: TGCAGTGCTAGGCGTAGCGGGAGAACAGATACGCAGTATTTT. This sequence encodes CSARRSGRTDTQYF.

The DNA for the CDR3 is TGTGCCACCAGTGATCCGGGACAGGGGGTCTACGAGCAGTACTTC. This translates into CATSDPGQGVYEQYF. The chain employs TRBV24-1 and TRBJ2-7; 11 bases fit TRBD1. V lost 3 bases to trimming and J lost 3 bases; unmatched junction nucleotides: 3. The CDR3 totals 15 residues. Germline assignment: CDR1 KGHDR and CDR2 SFDVKD.

This clonotype showed up many times. This chain joins TRBV3-1 and TRBJ2-5; tentatively, D is TRBD1 (6 bases). V gave up 0 bases and J gave up 2 bases, with 13 bases separating them. Germline CDR1 is LGHDT and CDR2 is YNNKEL (reference sequence). There are 16 residues in the CDR3. The CDR3 region has the DNA TGTGCCAGCAGCCAAGAATCACAGGGACATCAAGAGACCCAGTACTTC. This encodes CASSQESQGHQETQYF.

There are a few counts of this clonotype. The chain has TRBV20-1 and TRBJ1-6; TRBD1 aligns across 8 bases. There are 16 residues in the CDR3. Germline V CDR1 and CDR2: DFQATT, SNEGSKA (reference sequence). After removal of 7 bases from V and 0 bases from J, the junction contained 8 bases not matched to a gene. CDR3 nucleotides: TGCAGTGTCGGACAGGGACTGAGCTCCTATAATTCACCCCTCCACTTT. Amino acid sequence: CSVGQGLSSYNSPLHF.

The chain uses TRBV10-3 and TRBJ2-7; 11 bases fit TRBD1. CDR1 is ENHRY, CDR2 SYGVKD, per germline. The CDR3 loop spans 14 amino acids. V shed 8 bases and J 7 bases; nucleotides not matched to a gene: 10. The CDR3 here is CAIGPRTGGREQYF. CDR3 nucleotide sequence: TGTGCCATCGGTCCCCGGACAGGGGGCAGGGAGCAGTACTTC.

This clonotype was observed a few times. The rearrangement links TRBV2 to TRBJ2-5; 10 bases line up with TRBD2. CDR3 length equals 15 residues. The junction had 1 base not matched to a gene; V was cut back by 2 bases and J by 1 base. CDR1 and CDR2 from the germline V gene are SNHLY and FYNNEI. CDR3 sequence: CASSETSGAQETQYF. The CDR3 coding sequence is TGTGCCAGCAGTGAAACTAGCGGGGCCCAAGAGACCCAGTACTTC.

This clonotype showed up just a few times. The chain is built from TRBV29-1 and TRBJ2-5; D is uncertain. Germline assignment: CDR1 SQVTM and CDR2 ANQGSEA. The V end lost 4 bases, the J end lost 5 bases, and 14 bases lay between the germline ends. CDR3 length equals 13 residues. Written as DNA, the CDR3 is TGCAGCGTTGGGGGTGCTACCAGGGAGACCCAGTACTTC. It yields the protein CSVGGATRETQYF.

The chain combines TRBV19 with TRBJ1-2, with D tentatively TRBD1 (5 bases). Germline values: CDR1 LNHDA, CDR2 SQIVND (reference sequence). This CDR3 region has 14 residues. V shed 2 bases and J shed 7 bases, with 14 bases lying between them. CDR3 in DNA: TGTGCCAGTAGTATACCCCCAGGGTCTCGTGGCTACACCTTC. Translation: CASSIPPGSRGYTF.

The V and J genes are TRBV10-3 and TRBJ2-3; TRBD2 might be the D (6 bases). Trimming cost V 4 bases and J 1 base, with 12 bases left between them. Germline-derived CDR1 and CDR2 are ENHRY and SYGVKD. CDR3 length equals 15 residues. The CDR3 sequence: CAISATGTGTDTQYF. In nucleotides, the CDR3 is TGTGCCATCAGTGCTACCGGGACTGGCACAGATACGCAGTATTTT.

This clonotype was counted between two and nine times. The V and J genes are TRBV4-2 and TRBJ2-3, with TRBD2 identical over 12 bases. This CDR3 is built from 17 residues. The ends lost 1 base at V and 6 bases at J; junction bases unmatched: 8. Germline CDR1 is LGHNA and CDR2 is YNFKEQ. The CDR3, as DNA: TGTGCCAGCAGCCAAGGCGCTAGCGGGAGGGCCTCCGATACGCAGTATTTT. Translation: CASSQGASGRASDTQYF.

The rearrangement uses TRBV5-1 and TRBJ2-7; 9 bases are a match to TRBD2. Germline V lookup: CDR1 SGHRS, CDR2 YFSETQ. After removal of 0 bases from V and 4 bases from J, the junction contained 14 bases not matched to a gene. This CDR3 spans 18 amino acids. DNA of the CDR3: TGCGCCAGCAGCTTGGAATTTTCATGGACTAGCGCGACATACGAGCAGTACTTC. Translated, it gives CASSLEFSWTSATYEQYF.

This clonotype occurred a few times. This chain uses TRBV7-2 with TRBJ2-7; tentatively, D is TRBD2 (6 bases). Germline CDR1 is SGHTA and CDR2 is FQGNSA. Trimming cost V 1 base and J 7 bases, with 17 bases left between them. The CDR3 covers 15 residues. The CDR3 loop is CASSLGPSASQEQYF. The DNA for the CDR3 is TGTGCCAGCAGCTTAGGTCCTAGCGCGAGTCAAGAGCAGTACTTC.

There are a few counts of this clonotype. The genes are TRBV24-1 and TRBJ2-3; D not certain. Germline assignment: CDR1 KGHDR and CDR2 SFDVKD. The CDR3 contains 13 residues. Between the trimmed V and J ends, which lost 5 bases and 2 bases, there was a span of 7 bases. The DNA of the CDR3 is TGTGCCACCAGTGGGCACCCCACAGATACGCAGTATTTT. Translated: CATSGHPTDTQYF.

V usage is TRBV11-2 and J usage is TRBJ2-6; the D gene could be TRBD1 or TRBD2 (6 bases each). Deletions cut 5 bases from V and 3 bases from J, with 11 bases between. Germline V lookup: CDR1 SGHAT, CDR2 FQNNGV. The CDR3 loop spans 15 amino acids. This chain's CDR3 is CASSPGGHGANVLTF. CDR3 in DNA: TGTGCCAGCAGCCCCGGGGGCCATGGGGCCAACGTCCTGACTTTC.

This clonotype occurred a few times. The chain has TRBV5-1 and TRBJ1-4, with 7 bases that match TRBD1. The ends lost 4 bases at V and 5 bases at J; junction bases unmatched: 8. Germline V gene lookup returns CDR1 SGHRS and CDR2 YFSETQ. The CDR3 spans 15 residues. The CDR3, as DNA: TGCGCCAGCAGCGCGAGCGGGACAGCAAATGAAAAACTGTTTTTT. It is translated as CASSASGTANEKLFF.

The J gene is TRBJ2-1, the V gene TRBV12-3 or TRBV12-4; a weak D match, TRBD2 (5 bases). The CDR3 consists of 17 residues. V was trimmed by 1 base and J by 0 bases, leaving 13 bases between them. The DNA for the CDR3 is TGTGCCAGCAGTTTAGGTGCCCCTAGCCCCTCCTACAATGAGCAGTTCTTC. Protein: CASSLGAPSPSYNEQFF.